This passage covers 14 T cell receptor beta chains from one sample sequenced in a study of early T cells in non-severe SARS-CoV-2 infection. TCRdb used MiXCR to reprocess the 5' RACE reads, holding one entry per CDR3 protein. The profile shows about 100,000 distinct CDR3 sequences, around 14% of them singletons. What was sequenced was whole blood. The receptors were gathered from an adult who was a healthcare worker with PCR-confirmed SARS-CoV-2 infection or an uninfected control (not recorded which).

This clonotype was observed many times. The rearrangement joins TRBV12-3 or TRBV12-4 to TRBJ2-1; 10 positions agree with TRBD2. Trimming took 6 bases from V and 0 from J; bases not matched to a gene: 5. This CDR3 spans 16 amino acids. The CDR3 bases are TGTGCCAGCAGCCCTAGCGGGAGTGTCTCCTACAATGAGCAGTTCTTC. It is translated as CASSPSGSVSYNEQFF.

The sample holds a few counts of this clonotype. The chain uses TRBV5-1 and TRBJ2-5; TRBD1 aligns across 7 bases. Germline V gene sequence: CDR1 SGHRS, CDR2 YFSETQ. This CDR3 spans 13 amino acids. The V segment lost 5 bases and the J segment 3 bases; nucleotides outside the gene matches: 4. CDR3 coding DNA: TGCGCCAGCAGAACCGGGACAGAAGAGACCCAGTACTTC. This encodes CASRTGTEETQYF.

The chain carries TRBV4-1 and TRBJ2-1; TRBD1 agrees at 7 bases. Trimming took 3 bases from V and 10 from J; bases not matched to a gene: 3. This CDR3 contains 12 residues. Germline V lookup: CDR1 MGHRA, CDR2 YSYEKL. CDR3 sequence: CASSHIGGEQFF. The DNA of the CDR3 is TGCGCCAGCAGCCACATAGGGGGCGAGCAGTTCTTC.

This clonotype has a handful of counts. The chain combines TRBV5-1 with TRBJ2-1, with D possibly TRBD1 on 5 matching bases. V lost 0 bases and J 6 bases, leaving 7 bases between the germline ends. Germline V gene lookup returns CDR1 SGHRS and CDR2 YFSETQ. This CDR3 is built from 13 residues. CDR3 bases: TGCGCCAGCAGCTTGGGACAGAGCAATGAGCAGTTCTTC. Translation gives CASSLGQSNEQFF.

In this sample, this clonotype turned up many times. The rearrangement joins TRBV6-1 to TRBJ1-5, with D maybe TRBD1 (5 bases). V lost 1 base, J lost 9 bases, and 10 bases lay in between. The CDR3 runs to 13 residues. CDR1 and CDR2 from the germline V gene are MNHNS and SASEGT. CDR3 nucleotides: TGTGCCAGCAGTGAAGGGGGCCCCGGGCCCCAGCATTTT. This gives the protein CASSEGGPGPQHF.

This clonotype was counted a few times. In DNA form, the CDR3 reads TGTGCCAGCAGCTTCCTCGGAACCCAAAACTCCTACGAGCAGTACTTC. Protein sequence: CASSFLGTQNSYEQYF. The rearrangement links TRBV7-9 to TRBJ2-7; D not certain. Germline assignment: CDR1 SEHNR and CDR2 FQNEAQ (reference sequence). Trimming pared 3 bases from V and 0 bases from J, leaving 15 bases between. This CDR3 comprises 16 residues.

This clonotype appeared many times. The chain links TRBV12-3 or TRBV12-4 to TRBJ1-1; 10 bases align to TRBD1. The CDR3 runs to 13 residues. Trimming removed 4 bases from V and 11 bases from J; junction bases left unmatched: 7. The CDR3 loop reads CASSYRDRGQAFF. CDR3 coding DNA: TGTGCCAGCAGTTACCGGGACAGGGGTCAGGCTTTCTTT.

The gene calls are TRBV5-1 and TRBJ2-2; no firm D call. The CDR3 runs 12 residues. V gave up 4 bases and J gave up 10 bases, with 11 bases separating them. Per the germline V gene, CDR1 is SGHRS and CDR2 is YFSETQ. In DNA form, the CDR3 reads TGCGCCAGCAGCCTGACCCTGGCGGAGCTGTTTTTT. Encoded protein: CASSLTLAELFF.

This clonotype was seen more than once but under ten times. This rearrangement joins TRBV28 to TRBJ2-1; D is ambiguous. Germline lookup yields CDR1 MDHEN and CDR2 SYDVKM. V lost 3 bases and J 9 bases, leaving 6 bases between the germline ends. The CDR3 has 11 residues. CDR3 amino acids: CASSLLGEQFF. In DNA form, the CDR3 reads TGTGCCAGCAGTTTGTTAGGTGAGCAGTTCTTC.

This clonotype was detected ten times or more. The chain carries TRBV7-9 and TRBJ2-5; D unresolved. CDR3 size: 14 residues. Trimming pared 4 bases from V and 2 bases from J, leaving 11 bases between. Germline V gives CDR1 SEHNR, CDR2 FQNEAQ (reference sequence). The CDR3 bases are TGTGCCAGCAGCTACAGTGCCGGACAAGAGACCCAGTACTTC. Translated, it gives CASSYSAGQETQYF.

This clonotype was counted at least ten times. The J gene is TRBJ2-7, the V gene TRBV11-2, with D perhaps TRBD1 or TRBD2 (5 bases each). Trimming left V 5 bases short and J 1 base short, with 15 bases between. CDR1 is SGHAT and CDR2 is FQNNGV in the germline V gene. This CDR3 contains 15 residues. CDR3 DNA sequence: TGTGCCAGCAGCCTCAGAGGGGCGTCGTCCTACGAGCAGTACTTC. Residues: CASSLRGASSYEQYF.

This clonotype has at least ten counts. The chain carries TRBV6-2 or TRBV6-3 and TRBJ1-5; D gene uncertain. This CDR3 region has 16 residues. Trimming stripped 5 bases from V and 0 bases from J, with 14 bases between. CDR1 and CDR2 (germline): MNHEY, SVGEGT. The CDR3 protein is CASSRFSGGSNQPQHF. For the CDR3, the DNA is TGTGCCAGCAGTCGTTTTTCCGGCGGTAGCAATCAGCCCCAGCATTTT.

This clonotype was recorded at least ten times. V usage is TRBV11-2 and J usage is TRBJ2-5, with unresolved D. The germline CDR1 and CDR2 sequences are SGHAT and FQNNGV. V dropped 3 bases and J dropped 5 bases, with 10 bases sitting between them. The CDR3 loop spans 13 amino acids. The DNA for the CDR3 is TGTGCCAGCAGCTTGCGCAGCATGGAGACCCAGTACTTC. Amino acids: CASSLRSMETQYF.

This sequence joins TRBV6-5 and TRBJ2-1; TRBD1 agrees at 10 bases. V shed 6 bases and J 5 bases; nucleotides not matched to a gene: 7. From germline, CDR1 is MNHEY and CDR2 SVGAGI. The CDR3 length is 15 residues. The CDR3 loop is CASSRDRGTNNEQFF. The CDR3 nucleotides are TGTGCCAGCAGCCGGGACAGGGGCACCAACAATGAGCAGTTCTTC.